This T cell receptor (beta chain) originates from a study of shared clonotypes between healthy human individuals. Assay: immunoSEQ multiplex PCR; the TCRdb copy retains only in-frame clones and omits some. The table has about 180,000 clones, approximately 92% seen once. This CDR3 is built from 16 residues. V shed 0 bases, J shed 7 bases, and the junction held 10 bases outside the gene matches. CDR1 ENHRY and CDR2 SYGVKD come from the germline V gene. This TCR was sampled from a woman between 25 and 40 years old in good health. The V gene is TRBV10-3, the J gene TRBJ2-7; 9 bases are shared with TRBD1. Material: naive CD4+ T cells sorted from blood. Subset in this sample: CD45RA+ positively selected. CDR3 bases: TGTGCCATCAGTGAGTCAGGGAGACAGGGGGTGGGGGAGCAGTACTTC. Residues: CAISESGRQGVGEQYF.